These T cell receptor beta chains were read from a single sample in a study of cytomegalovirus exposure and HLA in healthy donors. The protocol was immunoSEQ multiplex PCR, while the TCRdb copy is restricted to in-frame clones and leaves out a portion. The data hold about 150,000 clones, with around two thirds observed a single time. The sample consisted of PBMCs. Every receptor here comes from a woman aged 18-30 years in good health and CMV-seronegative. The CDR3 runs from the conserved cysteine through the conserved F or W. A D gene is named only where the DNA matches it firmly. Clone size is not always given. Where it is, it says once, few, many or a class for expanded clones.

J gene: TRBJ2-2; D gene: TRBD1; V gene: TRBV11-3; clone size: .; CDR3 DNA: TGTGCCAGCAGCTTAGTCGGACAGGGATTCACCGGGGAGCTGTTTTTT; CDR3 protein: CASSLVGQGFTGELFF
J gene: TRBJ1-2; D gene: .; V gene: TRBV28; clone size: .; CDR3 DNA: TGTGCCAGCAGACGGGGGAGCTATGGCTACACCTTC; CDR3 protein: CASRRGSYGYTF
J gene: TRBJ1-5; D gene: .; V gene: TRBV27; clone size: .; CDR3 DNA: TGTGCCAGCAGTTCTGTAGGCAATCAGCCCCAGCATTTT; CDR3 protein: CASSSVGNQPQHF
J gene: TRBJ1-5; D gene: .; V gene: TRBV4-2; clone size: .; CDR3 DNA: TGTGCCAGCAGTAAGACAGAGAATCAGCCCCAGCATTTT; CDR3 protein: CASSKTENQPQHF
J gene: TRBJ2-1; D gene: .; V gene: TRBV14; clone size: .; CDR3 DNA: TGTGCCAGCAGCCCACCGGGGGTTGAGCAGTTCTTC; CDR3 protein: CASSPPGVEQFF
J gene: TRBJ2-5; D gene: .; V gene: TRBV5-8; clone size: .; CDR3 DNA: TGTGCCAGCAGCTTGGGTTTCGGGGGTCTTCAAGAGACCCAGTACTTC; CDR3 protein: CASSLGFGGLQETQYF
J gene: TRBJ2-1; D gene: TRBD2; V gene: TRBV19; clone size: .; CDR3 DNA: TGTGCCAGTAGTAGCCCGGGACTAGCGGGAACCTACAATGAGCAGTTCTTC; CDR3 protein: CASSSPGLAGTYNEQFF
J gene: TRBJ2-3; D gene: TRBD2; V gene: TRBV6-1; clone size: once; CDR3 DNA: TGTGCCAGCGCGCTAGCGGGGCGGACAGATACGCAGTATTTT; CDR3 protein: CASALAGRTDTQYF
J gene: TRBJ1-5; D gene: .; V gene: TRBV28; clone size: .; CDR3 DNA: TGTGCCAGCAGTTCGAGGGTTAGCAATCAGCCCCAGCATTTT; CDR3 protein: CASSSRVSNQPQHF
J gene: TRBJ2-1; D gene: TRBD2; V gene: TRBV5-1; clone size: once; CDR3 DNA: TGCGCCAGCAGCCCGGCCGGGACTAGCTCCTACAATGAGCAGTTCTTC; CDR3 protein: CASSPAGTSSYNEQFF
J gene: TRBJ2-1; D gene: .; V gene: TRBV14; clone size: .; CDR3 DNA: TGTGCCAGCAGCCAAGAAGCGGTCAATGAGCAGTTCTTC; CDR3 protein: CASSQEAVNEQFF
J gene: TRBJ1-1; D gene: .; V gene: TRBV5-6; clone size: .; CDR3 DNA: TGTGCCAGCGCTACCTCGTTCGGACGGGGGAACACTGAAGCTTTCTTT; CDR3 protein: CASATSFGRGNTEAFF
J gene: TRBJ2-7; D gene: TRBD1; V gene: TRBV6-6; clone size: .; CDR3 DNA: TGTGCCAGCAGATCCCACAGGGGGCAATACGAGCAGTACTTC; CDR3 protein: CASRSHRGQYEQYF
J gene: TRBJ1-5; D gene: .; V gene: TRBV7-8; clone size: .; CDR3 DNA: TGTGCCAGCAGCAAACACCGGAACCAGGATAATCAGCCCCAGCATTTT; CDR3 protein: CASSKHRNQDNQPQHF
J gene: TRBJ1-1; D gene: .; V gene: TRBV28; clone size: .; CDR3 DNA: TGTGCCAGCAGATTAACGGAGGGAACTGAAGCTTTCTTT; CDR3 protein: CASRLTEGTEAFF
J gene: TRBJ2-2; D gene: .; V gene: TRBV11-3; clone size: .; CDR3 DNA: TGTGTCAGCAGCATAACACAGGGACCGCACACCGGGGAGCTGTTTTTT; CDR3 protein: CVSSITQGPHTGELFF
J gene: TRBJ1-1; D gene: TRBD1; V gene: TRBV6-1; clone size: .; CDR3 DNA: TGTGCCAGCAGAAGACAGGGTAGTTTCACTGAAGCTTTCTTT; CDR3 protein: CASRRQGSFTEAFF
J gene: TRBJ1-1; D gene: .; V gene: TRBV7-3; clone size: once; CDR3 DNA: TGTGCCAGCAGCCCGCAGGGTTCCAAGACTGAAGCTTTCTTT; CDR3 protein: CASSPQGSKTEAFF
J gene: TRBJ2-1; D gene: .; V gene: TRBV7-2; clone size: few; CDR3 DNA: TGTGCCAGCAGCTTAAGTATAGGAGATAATGAGCAGTTCTTC; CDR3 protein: CASSLSIGDNEQFF
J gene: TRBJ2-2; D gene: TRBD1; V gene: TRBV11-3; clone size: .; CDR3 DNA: TGTGCCAGCAGCTTAGAAGGGACAGCGAACACCGGGGAGCTGTTTTTT; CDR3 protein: CASSLEGTANTGELFF
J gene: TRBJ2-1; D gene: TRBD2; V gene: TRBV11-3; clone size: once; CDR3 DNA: TGTGCCAGCAGCTTAGGGAGCGGGAGCTATGAGCAGTTCTTC; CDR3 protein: CASSLGSGSYEQFF
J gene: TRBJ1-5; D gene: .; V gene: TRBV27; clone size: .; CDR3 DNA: TGTGCCAGCAGTTACACCATGACAGTTATCTATCAGCCCCAGCATTTT; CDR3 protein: CASSYTMTVIYQPQHF
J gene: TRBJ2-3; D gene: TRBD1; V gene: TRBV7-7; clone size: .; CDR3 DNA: TGTGCCAGCAGCCCGGGACAGGGGGCGGGGGATACGCAGTATTTT; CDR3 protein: CASSPGQGAGDTQYF
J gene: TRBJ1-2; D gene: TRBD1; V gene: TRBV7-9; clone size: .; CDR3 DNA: TGTGCCAGCAGCCCGTGGACAGGGGGTAGTTATGGCTACACCTTC; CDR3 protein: CASSPWTGGSYGYTF
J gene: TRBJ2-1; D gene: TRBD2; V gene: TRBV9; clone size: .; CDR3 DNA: TGTGCCAGCAGCGTAAATGAGCGAAGGACTAGCGGGCCTAAATACAATGAGCAGTTCTTC; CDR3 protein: CASSVNERRTSGPKYNEQFF
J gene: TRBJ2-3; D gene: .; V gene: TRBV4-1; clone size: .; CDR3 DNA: TGCGCCAGCAGCCAAGGCCGACTTACTAGCTCCTCTAGCACAGATACGCAGTATTTT; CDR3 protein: CASSQGRLTSSSSTDTQYF
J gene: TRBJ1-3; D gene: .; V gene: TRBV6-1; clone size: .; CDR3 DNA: TGTGCCAGCAGTGAAGCTCCTGGGACCGGGAGCTCTGGAAACACCATATATTTT; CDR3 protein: CASSEAPGTGSSGNTIYF
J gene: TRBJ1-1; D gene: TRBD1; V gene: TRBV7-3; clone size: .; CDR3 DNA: TGTGCCAGCAGCTTGGGACAGTCCCCCACTGAAGCTTTCTTT; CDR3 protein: CASSLGQSPTEAFF
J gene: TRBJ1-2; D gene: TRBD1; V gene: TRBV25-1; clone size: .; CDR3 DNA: TGTGCCAGCTGGGGGACAGTACCTTACTATGGCTACACCTTC; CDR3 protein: CASWGTVPYYGYTF